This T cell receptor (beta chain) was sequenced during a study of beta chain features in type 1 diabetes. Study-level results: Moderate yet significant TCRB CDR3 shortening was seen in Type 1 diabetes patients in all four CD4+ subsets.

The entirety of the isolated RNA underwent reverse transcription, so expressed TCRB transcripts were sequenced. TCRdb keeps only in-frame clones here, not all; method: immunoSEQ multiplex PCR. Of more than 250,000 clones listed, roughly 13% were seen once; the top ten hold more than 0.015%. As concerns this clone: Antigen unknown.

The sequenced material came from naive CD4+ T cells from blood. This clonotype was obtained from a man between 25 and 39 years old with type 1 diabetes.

The CDR3 sequence is CASSPVDSYNEQFF. DNA of the CDR3: TGTGCCAGCAGCCCGGTGGACTCATACAATGAGCAGTTCTTC. This chain links TRBV28 with TRBJ2-1, with a tentative D call TRBD2 (5 bases). The CDR3 sequence is 14 residues long. Germline CDR1 is MDHEN and CDR2 is SYDVKM. Trimming took off 6 bases at V and 4 bases at J, with 13 bases between the two ends.